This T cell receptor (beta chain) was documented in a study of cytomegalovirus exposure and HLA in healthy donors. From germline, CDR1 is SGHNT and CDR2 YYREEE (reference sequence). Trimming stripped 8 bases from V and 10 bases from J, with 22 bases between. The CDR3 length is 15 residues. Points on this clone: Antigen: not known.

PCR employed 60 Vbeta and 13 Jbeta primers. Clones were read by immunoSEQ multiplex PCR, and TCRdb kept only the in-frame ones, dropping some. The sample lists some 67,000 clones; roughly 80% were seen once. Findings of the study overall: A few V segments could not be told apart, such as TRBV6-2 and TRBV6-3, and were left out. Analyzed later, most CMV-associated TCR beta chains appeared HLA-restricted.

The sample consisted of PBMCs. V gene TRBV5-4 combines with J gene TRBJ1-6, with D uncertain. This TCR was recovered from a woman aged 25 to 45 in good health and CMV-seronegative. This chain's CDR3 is CASRRDGSARSPLHF. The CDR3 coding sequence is TGTGCCAGTAGGAGGGATGGGTCCGCGCGGTCACCCCTCCACTTT.